This TCR beta chain is from a study of blood T cell repertoires in COVID-19. Whole-study context: COVID-19 samples from acute and convalescent phases originated in the United States, Italy and Spain.

Trimming removed 3 bases from V and 5 bases from J; junction bases left unmatched: 3. CDR3 size: 15 residues. Germline assignment: CDR1 SNHLY and CDR2 FYNNEI. TCRdb keeps only in-frame clones here, not all; method: immunoSEQ multiplex PCR. The sample lists about 160,000 clones; approximately 82% were seen once. The chain uses TRBV2 and TRBJ2-7, with 14 bases identical to TRBD2. The sequencing sample was made of peripheral blood. This clonotype was obtained from an elderly woman with acute or convalescent COVID-19. The CDR3 nucleotides read TGTGCCAGCAGTGAGGGACTAGCGGGAGAGCACGAGCAGTACTTC. Its protein is CASSEGLAGEHEQYF. Drawing the rest from reference TRBV2 and TRBJ2-7, the complete variable domain is EPEVTQTPSHQVTQMGQEVILRCVPISNHLYFYWYRQILGQKVEFLVSFYNNEISEKSEIFDDQFSVERPDGSNFTLKIRSTKLEDSAMYFCASSEGLAGEHEQYFGPGTRLTVT.